Below, 22 T cell receptor beta chains from the same sample are listed, as sequenced in a study of blood T cell repertoires in COVID-19. Generated by immunoSEQ multiplex PCR, the TCRdb table keeps only in-frame clones and is missing some. The sample yields approximately 260,000 clones, approximately 86% seen once. Sequencing used peripheral blood. These receptors all stem from a man aged 18 to 29 with active or convalescent COVID-19.

V is TRBV5-1 and J is TRBJ2-4; TRBD1 matches 7 bases. Trimming took 4 bases from V and 8 from J; bases not matched to a gene: 9. CDR3 length equals 14 residues. CDR1 and CDR2 (germline): SGHRS, YFSETQ. Here the CDR3 reads CASSVTGREDIQYF. The CDR3 nucleotides are TGCGCCAGCAGCGTGACAGGGAGAGAGGACATTCAGTACTTC.

V usage is TRBV7-9 and J usage is TRBJ1-4; 7 positions match TRBD1. Unmatched junction bases numbered 7, after V lost 1 base and J lost 8 bases. CDR3 size: 15 residues. The germline gives CDR1 SEHNR, CDR2 FQNEAQ (reference sequence). The chain's CDR3 is CASSLGDREVEKLFF. Here the CDR3 DNA reads TGTGCCAGCAGCTTAGGCGACAGGGAAGTGGAAAAACTGTTTTTT. The full variable domain, its missing parts supplied by reference TRBV7-9 and TRBJ1-4, is DTGVSQNPRHKITKRGQNVTFRCDPISEHNRLYWYRQTLGQGPEFLTYFQNEAQLEKSRLLSDRFSAERPKGSFSTLEIQRTEQGDSAMYLCASSLGDREVEKLFFGSGTQLSVL.

The J gene is TRBJ2-5, the V gene TRBV3-1 (or the pseudogene TRBV3-2), with TRBD1 matching 8 bases. Looked up from germline, CDR1 is LGHDT and CDR2 is YNNKEL (reference sequence). With 7 bases clipped from V and 3 bases from J, the junction kept 7 bases outside the gene matches. The CDR3 extends over 14 amino acids. In DNA form, the CDR3 reads TGTGCCAGCACCCCAGAGACAGGGGAAGAGACCCAGTACTTC. Translation: CASTPETGEETQYF.

The chain combines TRBV19 with TRBJ2-2; D is unresolved. Trimming took 10 bases from V and 0 from J, leaving 12 bases between them. The CDR3 consists of 14 residues. Germline loops: CDR1 LNHDA, CDR2 SQIVND (reference sequence). CDR3 protein: CATQTRSNTGELFF. As DNA, the CDR3 is TGTGCCACCCAAACCAGGTCGAACACCGGGGAGCTGTTTTTT.

The chain couples TRBV19 to TRBJ1-1, with D uncertain. The CDR3 covers 13 residues. Germline V gives CDR1 LNHDA, CDR2 SQIVND (reference sequence). V was pared by 4 bases and J by 0 bases, with 6 bases between. The CDR3 region is CASSNLMNTEAFF. Here the CDR3 DNA reads TGTGCCAGTAGTAATCTTATGAACACTGAAGCTTTCTTT.

The V call is TRBV11-2, the J call TRBJ2-3, with D possibly matching TRBD2 (5 bases). Trimming cost V 5 bases and J 6 bases, with 12 bases left between them. Germline CDR1 and CDR2: SGHAT and FQNNGV. The CDR3 is made up of 13 amino acids. The CDR3 DNA follows: TGTGCCAGCAGCCCTAGCCGTCTGGATACGCAGTATTTT. This codes for CASSPSRLDTQYF.

This clone was counted only a few times. This chain uses TRBV6-6 with TRBJ1-2; 9 positions agree with TRBD1. The V gene's germline CDR1 is MNHNY and CDR2 SVGAGI (reference sequence). The trim removed 6 bases at V and 6 bases at J, leaving 5 bases unmatched. This CDR3 is 13 amino acids long. This CDR3 reads CASRVGTGNGYTF. CDR3 nucleotide sequence: TGTGCCAGCAGAGTAGGGACAGGGAATGGCTACACCTTC.

The rearrangement links TRBV7-9 to TRBJ2-7, with D possibly TRBD1 on 6 matching bases. This CDR3 comprises 15 residues. Trimming shortened V by 8 bases and J by 6 bases, and 23 bases separated the two germline ends. The germline V gene encodes CDR1 SEHNR and CDR2 FQNEAQ (reference sequence). Here the CDR3 DNA reads TGTGCCAGCTCCCCGTCGGACAGAACCTCTCGCGAGCAGTACTTC. This sequence encodes CASSPSDRTSREQYF.

This chain connects TRBV5-1 to TRBJ2-1; no definite D call. The CDR3 length is 14 residues. The V gene's germline CDR1 is SGHRS and CDR2 YFSETQ. V lost 0 bases, J lost 10 bases, and 14 bases lay in between. CDR3 sequence reads: CASSLDLGEREQFF. The CDR3 nucleotides are TGCGCCAGCAGCTTGGATCTCGGTGAGAGGGAGCAGTTCTTC.

The table lists this clone with a count of one. The chain employs TRBV5-5 and TRBJ2-7; D gene ambiguous. CDR1 SGHKS and CDR2 YYEKEE come from the germline V gene (reference sequence). V lost 4 bases and J lost 3, with 14 bases in between. This CDR3 contains 14 residues. The CDR3 is CASSPPQAFYEQYF. DNA for the CDR3: TGTGCCAGCAGCCCACCCCAGGCGTTCTACGAGCAGTACTTC.

The chain joins TRBV15 to TRBJ2-1, with a weak D call TRBD2 (6 bases). The ends were cut back, 1 base at V and 4 bases at J, with 14 bases in the middle. The CDR3 is made up of 16 amino acids. CDR1 and CDR2 (germline): LNHNV, YYDKDF (reference sequence). CDR3 in DNA: TGTGCCACCAGCAGAGGATGGGGGGATGAGTACAATGAGCAGTTCTTC. Its translation: CATSRGWGDEYNEQFF.

V and J are TRBV11-2 and TRBJ2-7, with D possibly matching TRBD2 (5 bases). Per the germline V gene, CDR1 is SGHAT and CDR2 is FQNNGV. The CDR3 contains 15 residues. V gave up 5 bases and J gave up 3 bases, with 17 bases separating them. CDR3 region: CASSRGGPWDYEQYF. In DNA, the CDR3 is TGTGCCAGCAGCCGAGGAGGACCTTGGGACTACGAGCAGTACTTC.

This rearrangement joins TRBV10-3 to TRBJ2-5, with a weak D call TRBD2 (6 bases). Germline CDR1 ENHRY, CDR2 SYGVKD. The CDR3 sequence is 15 residues long. V was clipped by 5 bases and J by 4 bases, with 17 bases between them. The CDR3 sequence is CAISSGATGGETQYF. The CDR3 DNA follows: TGTGCCATCAGTAGCGGAGCTACCGGGGGAGAGACCCAGTACTTC.

The chain links TRBV5-1 to TRBJ2-3, with 7 nucleotides matching TRBD2. V dropped 5 bases and J dropped 5; count of bases not matched to a gene: 23. The germline V gene has CDR1 SGHRS and CDR2 YFSETQ. The CDR3 consists of 19 residues. The CDR3 here is CASRYFGGGPTSYGDTQYF. The CDR3, as DNA: TGCGCCAGCAGATATTTTGGGGGAGGGCCAACATCTTATGGAGATACGCAGTATTTT.

This clone has just a few counts. V usage is TRBV6-5 and J usage is TRBJ1-1; D is possibly TRBD1 (6 bases). The germline V gene encodes CDR1 MNHEY and CDR2 SVGAGI. V was shortened by 5 bases and J by 5 bases, with 18 bases between the two germline ends. CDR3 length: 15 residues. CDR3 nucleotides: TGTGCCAGCAGTCTTGAACAGGGTCGTGGGACTGAAGCTTTCTTT. Its protein product is CASSLEQGRGTEAFF.

The chain is built from TRBV6-5 and TRBJ2-1; a weak D match, TRBD2 (6 bases). V dropped 0 bases and J dropped 12 bases, with 21 bases sitting between them. The CDR3 spans 16 residues. From germline, CDR1 is MNHEY and CDR2 SVGAGI. The CDR3 bases are TGTGCCAGCAGTTACTCTGTTGAGGGACTCTTGTTGGGGCAGTTCTTC. Translation: CASSYSVEGLLLGQFF.

V gene TRBV19 combines with J gene TRBJ2-2; 11 bases are shared with TRBD2. This CDR3 is 18 amino acids long. V trimming: 8 bases; J trimming: 1 base; junction bases outside the gene matches: 12. The germline CDR1 and CDR2 sequences are LNHDA and SQIVND (reference sequence). The CDR3 protein is CASQRGLAGGMNTGELFF. CDR3 in DNA: TGTGCCAGTCAGAGAGGGCTAGCGGGAGGAATGAACACCGGGGAGCTGTTTTTT.

This clone showed up just once. This chain links TRBV28 with TRBJ1-5; D is uncertain. Per germline, CDR1 MDHEN and CDR2 SYDVKM. The CDR3 runs to 16 residues. The V end was cut by 2 bases, the J end by 0 bases, with 11 bases between. CDR3 sequence reads: CASSLGGGNSNQPQHF. The CDR3 DNA sequence: TGTGCCAGCAGTTTAGGTGGCGGGAATAGCAATCAGCCCCAGCATTTT.

The chain has TRBV27 and TRBJ2-7; D call uncertain. Germline CDR1 and CDR2: MNHEY and SMNVEV (reference sequence). CDR3 size: 13 residues. V was cut by 0 bases and J by 2 bases, with 5 bases left in between. The CDR3 sequence: CASSLSATYEQYF. The CDR3, as DNA: TGTGCCAGCAGTTTATCGGCCACCTACGAGCAGTACTTC.

The CDR3 here is CASSLSGDLSNSPLHF. The CDR3 coding sequence is TGTGCCAGCAGCTTAAGTGGAGACTTAAGCAATTCACCCCTCCACTTT. The chain carries TRBV7-6 and TRBJ1-6, with D hard to call. With 2 bases removed from V and 7 bases from J, the gap between germline ends came to 15 bases. Germline V gene data show CDR1 as SGHVS and CDR2 as FNYEAQ. The CDR3 spans 16 residues.

The V gene is TRBV27, the J gene TRBJ2-1; D perhaps matches TRBD1 (6 bases). Germline CDR1 MNHEY, CDR2 SMNVEV (reference sequence). Between the trimmed V and J ends, which lost 4 bases and 6 bases, there was a span of 10 bases. This CDR3 has 13 amino acids. The CDR3 loop reads CASSSLGGNEQFF. The CDR3 DNA is TGTGCCAGCAGTTCGCTAGGGGGCAATGAGCAGTTCTTC.

The gene calls are TRBV28 and TRBJ1-2; TRBD1 matches 9 bases. The ends lost 3 bases at V and 4 bases at J; junction bases unmatched: 0. The CDR3 is made up of 13 amino acids. Per germline, CDR1 MDHEN and CDR2 SYDVKM. The chain's CDR3 is CASSLGQGYGYTF. CDR3 in DNA: TGTGCCAGCAGTTTGGGACAGGGCTATGGCTACACCTTC.